One and the same sample provided the 20 T cell receptor beta chains below, sequenced in a study of blood T cell repertoires in COVID-19. Profiling relied on immunoSEQ multiplex PCR, and the TCRdb table lists in-frame clones only, not all of them. The sample lists over 250,000 clones, over 70% occurring once. Sequencing was performed on peripheral blood. These receptors originate from a woman in her seventies with COVID-19, enrolled during active disease.

This chain links TRBV6-1 with TRBJ2-1, with 10 bases that match TRBD2. The ends lost 2 bases at V and 9 bases at J; junction bases unmatched: 4. CDR1 MNHNS and CDR2 SASEGT come from the germline V gene. CDR3 length: 14 amino acids. The CDR3 DNA reads TGTGCCAGCAGTGAACTAGCGGGAGCTGGTGAGCAGTTCTTC. Translated, it gives CASSELAGAGEQFF.

V gene TRBV7-2 combines with J gene TRBJ1-2, with TRBD1 matching 9 bases. Unmatched junction bases numbered 6, after V lost 0 bases and J lost 4 bases. This CDR3 has 16 amino acids. Germline CDR1 is SGHTA and CDR2 is FQGNSA. This CDR3 reads CASSLAPTGGIYGYTF. CDR3 in DNA: TGTGCCAGCAGCTTAGCTCCTACAGGGGGCATCTATGGCTACACCTTC.

The rearrangement links TRBV5-1 to TRBJ2-7, with D perhaps matching TRBD2 (6 bases). The CDR3 spans 14 residues. V shed 3 bases and J shed 4 bases, with 14 bases lying between them. CDR1 and CDR2 from the germline V gene are SGHRS and YFSETQ. The CDR3 loop reads CASSSRGQFYEQYF. The CDR3 region has the DNA TGCGCCAGCAGCTCGCGGGGCCAATTTTACGAGCAGTACTTC.

This chain joins TRBV2 and TRBJ1-5; TRBD1 matches 7 bases. V lost 1 base to trimming and J lost 6 bases; unmatched junction nucleotides: 3. Germline V gene data show CDR1 as SNHLY and CDR2 as FYNNEI. The CDR3 totals 14 residues. This CDR3 reads CASSEGRTGQPQHF. DNA for the CDR3: TGTGCCAGCAGTGAAGGGAGGACAGGTCAGCCCCAGCATTTT.

This rearrangement joins TRBV7-2 to TRBJ2-2; a possible D gene is TRBD1 (6 bases). Between the trimmed V and J ends, which lost 5 bases and 4 bases, there was a span of 11 bases. Germline CDR1 is SGHTA and CDR2 is FQGNSA. The CDR3 covers 14 residues. The CDR3 is CASSPTGITGELFF. For the CDR3, the DNA is TGTGCCAGCAGCCCCACAGGGATCACCGGGGAGCTGTTTTTT.

Comments on this clone: In the same sample, other DNA sequences code for this CDR3. The V call is TRBV30, the J call TRBJ2-2, with TRBD2 identical over 8 bases. Germline V lookup: CDR1 GTSNPN, CDR2 SVGIG (reference sequence). Trimming removed 1 base from V and 6 bases from J; junction bases left unmatched: 1. The CDR3 length is 13 residues. The CDR3 bases are TGTGCCTGGAGTGGGGGACTAGCCGGGGAGCTGTTTTTT. Translating it yields CAWSGGLAGELFF.

DNA for the CDR3: TGTGCCAGCAGCCACGACTACCAATTATCCGAGCAGTACTTC. Translating gives CASSHDYQLSEQYF. This chain connects TRBV3-1 (or the pseudogene TRBV3-2) to TRBJ2-7; TRBD2 is a possible D gene (5 bases). With 3 bases removed from V and 6 bases from J, the gap between germline ends came to 15 bases. The germline CDR1 and CDR2 sequences are LGHDT and YNNKEL (reference sequence). This CDR3 spans 14 amino acids.

V is TRBV29-1 and J is TRBJ1-5; 9 nucleotides agree with TRBD1. This CDR3 contains 14 residues. The ends lost 5 bases at V and 2 bases at J; junction bases unmatched: 4. Germline assignment: CDR1 SQVTM and CDR2 ANQGSEA. CDR3 DNA: TGCAGCGTTCGGACAGGGGTCGGCAATCAGCCCCAGCATTTT. Residues: CSVRTGVGNQPQHF.

This rearrangement joins TRBV7-9 to TRBJ2-7; 7 bases agree with TRBD1. V was clipped by 6 bases and J by 7 bases; unmatched bases: 9. CDR1 and CDR2 (germline): SEHNR, FQNEAQ (reference sequence). The CDR3 totals 13 residues. CDR3 nucleotide sequence: TGTGCCAGCAGAAAGGGTGGACAGGATGAGCAGTACTTC. As protein: CASRKGGQDEQYF.

This clone was observed a handful of times. V and J are TRBV5-6 and TRBJ1-6; the match to TRBD1 covers 9 bases. This CDR3 region has 17 residues. With V trimmed by 3 bases and J by 10 bases, 14 bases remained unmatched. Germline loops: CDR1 SGHDT, CDR2 YYEEEE. CDR3 sequence: CASSSIGTGIELSPLHF. The CDR3 DNA sequence: TGTGCCAGCAGCTCTATCGGGACAGGGATTGAGTTATCACCCCTCCACTTT.

J is TRBJ2-7 and V is TRBV25-1; the D gene is possibly TRBD2 (6 bases). From germline, CDR1 is MGHDK and CDR2 SYGVNS. Deletions cut 5 bases from V and 3 bases from J, with 11 bases between. The CDR3 sequence is 13 residues long. The DNA of the CDR3 is TGTGCCAGCAGTAGGGACTCCTTCTACGAGCAGTACTTC. Protein product: CASSRDSFYEQYF.

The gene calls are TRBV7-2 and TRBJ2-2; D is ambiguous. V shed 4 bases and J shed 8 bases, with 14 bases lying between them. This CDR3 has 14 amino acids. CDR1 is SGHTA, CDR2 FQGNSA, per germline. The CDR3 region is CASSSGPLTGELFF. The CDR3 DNA sequence: TGTGCCAGCAGCTCAGGTCCCCTTACAGGGGAGCTGTTTTTT.

The chain recombines TRBV6-6 with TRBJ1-4; TRBD1 is a possible D gene (5 bases). Trimming cost V 2 bases and J 8 bases, with 12 bases left between them. The CDR3 runs to 14 residues. In germline, CDR1 is MNHNY, CDR2 SVGAGI (reference sequence). The CDR3 spells CASSYDGASEKLFF. The CDR3 bases are TGTGCCAGCAGTTACGATGGGGCTTCGGAAAAACTGTTTTTT.

The chain couples TRBV27 to TRBJ2-7, with 10 bases fitting TRBD1. V was pared by 5 bases and J by 2 bases, with 9 bases of the junction left unmatched. Germline CDR1 and CDR2: MNHEY and SMNVEV (reference sequence). The CDR3 spans 16 residues. CDR3 protein: CASSLGLGQGAYEQYF. The CDR3 DNA follows: TGTGCCAGCAGTCTGGGGTTAGGACAGGGGGCCTACGAGCAGTACTTC.

CDR3 amino acids: CASGLGGRGRKETQYF. The CDR3 DNA is TGTGCTAGTGGTTTAGGTGGCAGGGGGCGCAAAGAGACCCAGTACTTC. V usage is TRBV12-5 and J usage is TRBJ2-5; the match to TRBD1 covers 8 bases. The CDR3 contains 16 residues. Germline V gene data show CDR1 as LGHNT and CDR2 as FRNRAP. V shed 3 bases and J 3 bases; nucleotides not matched to a gene: 9.

This clone was detected once. This chain uses TRBV30 with TRBJ1-4; TRBD1 aligns across 9 bases. Germline CDR1 and CDR2: GTSNPN and SVGIG (reference sequence). V trimming: 8 bases; J trimming: 14 bases; junction bases outside the gene matches: 18. The CDR3 runs 14 residues. This CDR3 reads CALSIGTGTVGLFF. The CDR3 DNA follows: TGTGCCCTGTCGATAGGGACAGGGACTGTGGGGCTGTTTTTT.

V is TRBV10-3 and J is TRBJ2-7, with D perhaps matching TRBD1 (6 bases). Per germline, CDR1 ENHRY and CDR2 SYGVKD. This CDR3 has 14 residues. V lost 6 bases to trimming and J lost 3 bases, with 15 bases between them. CDR3: CAIRNRDTFYEQYF. CDR3 sequence (DNA): TGTGCCATCAGGAACCGGGACACCTTCTACGAGCAGTACTTC.

This chain joins TRBV6-5 and TRBJ2-1, with a tentative D call TRBD1 (6 bases). The CDR3 has 16 amino acids. Germline V CDR1 and CDR2: MNHEY, SVGAGI. V lost 0 bases and J lost 5, with 14 bases in between. The CDR3 protein is CASSYSAGDGHNEQFF. Here the CDR3 DNA reads TGTGCCAGCAGTTACTCGGCAGGGGATGGACACAATGAGCAGTTCTTC.

This chain connects TRBV19 to TRBJ2-1, with D hard to call. V lost 9 bases, J lost 9 bases, and 27 bases lay in between. CDR3 length: 16 amino acids. The germline CDR1 and CDR2 sequences are LNHDA and SQIVND (reference sequence). CDR3 sequence (DNA): TGTGCCAGCACCGATAGCCCGCCGGCCGCGTGGAGTGAGCAGTTCTTC. Its translation is CASTDSPPAAWSEQFF.

V usage is TRBV6-5 and J usage is TRBJ2-1, with D perhaps TRBD2 (6 bases). CDR3 size: 15 residues. CDR1 is MNHEY and CDR2 is SVGAGI in the germline V gene. The ends were cut back, 6 bases at V and 7 bases at J, with 19 bases in the middle. CDR3 sequence (DNA): TGTGCCAGCAGCCGGGGGACCGATCTGACAAATGAGCAGTTCTTC. It translates to CASSRGTDLTNEQFF.